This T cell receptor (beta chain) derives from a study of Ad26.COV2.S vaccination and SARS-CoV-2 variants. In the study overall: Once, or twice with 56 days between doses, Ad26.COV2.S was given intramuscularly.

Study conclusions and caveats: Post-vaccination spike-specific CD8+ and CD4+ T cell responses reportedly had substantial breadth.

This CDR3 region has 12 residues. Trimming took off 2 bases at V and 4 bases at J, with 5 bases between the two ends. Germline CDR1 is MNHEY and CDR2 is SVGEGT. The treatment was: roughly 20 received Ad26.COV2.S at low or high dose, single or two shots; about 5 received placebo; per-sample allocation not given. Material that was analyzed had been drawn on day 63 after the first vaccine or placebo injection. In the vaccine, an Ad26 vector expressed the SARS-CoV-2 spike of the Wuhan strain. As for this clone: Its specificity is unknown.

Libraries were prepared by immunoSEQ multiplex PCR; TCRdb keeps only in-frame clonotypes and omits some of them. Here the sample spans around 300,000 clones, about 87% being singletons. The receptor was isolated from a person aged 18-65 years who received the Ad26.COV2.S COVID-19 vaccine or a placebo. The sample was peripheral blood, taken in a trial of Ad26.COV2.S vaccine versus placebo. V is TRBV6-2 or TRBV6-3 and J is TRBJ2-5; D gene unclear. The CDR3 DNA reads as TGTGCCAGCAGTTACGTACTAGAGACCCAGTACTTC. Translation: CASSYVLETQYF.